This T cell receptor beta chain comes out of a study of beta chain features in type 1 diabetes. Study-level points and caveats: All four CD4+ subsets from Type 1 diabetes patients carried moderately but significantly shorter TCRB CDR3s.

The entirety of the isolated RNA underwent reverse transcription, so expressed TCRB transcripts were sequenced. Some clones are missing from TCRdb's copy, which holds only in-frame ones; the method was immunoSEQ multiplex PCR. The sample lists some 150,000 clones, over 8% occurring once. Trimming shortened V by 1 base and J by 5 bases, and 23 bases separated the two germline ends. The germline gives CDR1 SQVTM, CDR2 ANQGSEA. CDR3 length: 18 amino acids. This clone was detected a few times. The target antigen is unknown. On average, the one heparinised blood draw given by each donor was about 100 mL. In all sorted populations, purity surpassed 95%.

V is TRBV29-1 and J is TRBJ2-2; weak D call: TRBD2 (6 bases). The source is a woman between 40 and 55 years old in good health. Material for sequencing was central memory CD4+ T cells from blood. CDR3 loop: CSVEAPVPGLGVTGELFF. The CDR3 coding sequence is TGCAGCGTTGAAGCACCGGTACCGGGACTGGGGGTGACCGGGGAGCTGTTTTTT.